This record looks at one TCR beta chain sequence and its context. The sample originates from a study of graft-versus-host responses after intestinal transplantation. Study details: Transplant types were multivisceral, liver-intestinal, or isolated intestinal.

The CDR3 has 14 amino acids. Looked up from germline, CDR1 is MNHNS and CDR2 is SASEGT. Trimming stripped 6 bases from V and 2 bases from J, with 14 bases between. TCRdb keeps only in-frame clones here, not all; method: immunoSEQ multiplex PCR. The sample has some 66,000 clones, around 90% seen once. From the graft tissue, intraepithelial and lamina propria lymphocytes were released through processing. The TCR sequence derives from a human patient who received an intestinal transplant, so some T cells may come from the graft donor. The V call is TRBV6-1, the J call TRBJ2-7, with a tentative D call TRBD1 (6 bases). Here the sequenced sample was ileum tissue, taken 350 to 400 days after transplant. The CDR3 coding sequence is TGTGCCAGCAGAAACCGGGACATCCCCTACGAGCAGTACTTC. The encoded protein is CASRNRDIPYEQYF.